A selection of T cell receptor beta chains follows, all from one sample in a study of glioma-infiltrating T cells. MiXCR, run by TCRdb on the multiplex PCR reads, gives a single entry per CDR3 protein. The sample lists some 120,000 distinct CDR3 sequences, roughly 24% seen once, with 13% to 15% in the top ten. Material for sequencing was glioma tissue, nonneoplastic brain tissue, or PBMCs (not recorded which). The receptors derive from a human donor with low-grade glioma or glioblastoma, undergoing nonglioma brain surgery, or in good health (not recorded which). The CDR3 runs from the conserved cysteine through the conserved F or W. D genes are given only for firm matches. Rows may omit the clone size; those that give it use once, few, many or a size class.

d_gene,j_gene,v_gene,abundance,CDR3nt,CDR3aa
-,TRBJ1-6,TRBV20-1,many,TGCAGTGCCTCGGACCCTGCTGGACCCCTCCACTTT,CSASDPAGPLHF
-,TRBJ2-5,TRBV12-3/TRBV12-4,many,TGTGCCAGCAGCCTATTCGACAGCCAAGAGACCCAGTACTTC,CASSLFDSQETQYF
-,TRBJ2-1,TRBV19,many,TGTGCCAGTAGTTCTCTCCCCTCCTACAATGAGCAGTTCTTC,CASSSLPSYNEQFF
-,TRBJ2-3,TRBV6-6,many,TGTGCCAGCAGTTACCCTCCTCCAGATACGCAGTATTTT,CASSYPPPDTQYF
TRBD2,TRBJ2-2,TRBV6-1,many,TGTGCCAGCAGTAAGGGACTAGCGGCCGGGGAGCTGTTTTTT,CASSKGLAAGELFF
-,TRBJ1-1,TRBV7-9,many,TGTGCCAGCAGCAGAGCCTTGGACACTGAAGCTTTCTTT,CASSRALDTEAFF
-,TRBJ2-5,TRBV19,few,TGTGCCAGTAAGATTCCGGGACACAAAATTCTCCAAGAGACCCAGTACTTC,CASKIPGHKILQETQYF
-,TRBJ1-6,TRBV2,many,TGTGCCAGCCTCCGGACCGCAACACCCCTCCACTTT,CASLRTATPLHF
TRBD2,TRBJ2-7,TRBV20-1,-,TGCAGTGCCCCAGCGGGGCACTCCTACGAGCAGTACTTC,CSAPAGHSYEQYF
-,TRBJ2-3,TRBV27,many,TGTGCCAGCAGTTTGGGTATCCGCACAGATACGCAGTATTTT,CASSLGIRTDTQYF
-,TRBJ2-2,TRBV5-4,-,TGTGCCAGCAGCTTGGACAACTTGAACACCGGGGAGCTGTTTTTT,CASSLDNLNTGELFF
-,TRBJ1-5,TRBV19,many,TGTGCCAGTAGTATTGAGGGGCAGGGCAATCAGCCCCAGCATTTT,CASSIEGQGNQPQHF
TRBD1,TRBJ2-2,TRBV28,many,TGTGCCAGCAGTTTATCAGGGGGTGACGGCACCGGGGAGCTGTTTTTT,CASSLSGGDGTGELFF
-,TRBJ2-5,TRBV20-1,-,TGCAGTGCCACCAGCAGAGGTGAGACCCAGTACTTC,CSATSRGETQYF
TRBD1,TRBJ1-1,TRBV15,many,TGTGCCACCAGGAGGACAGGGACCTTAAACACTGAAGCTTTCTTT,CATRRTGTLNTEAFF
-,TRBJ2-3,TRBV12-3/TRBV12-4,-,TGTGCCAGCAGTTTTCTCGGGGGGCAGTATTTT,CASSFLGGQYF
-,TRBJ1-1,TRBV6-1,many,TGTGCCAGCATTTTACAGGGCGGTACTGAAGCTTTCTTT,CASILQGGTEAFF
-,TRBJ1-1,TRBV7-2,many,TGTGCCAGCAGCTCGCAAGCTTCCTGGATGGCTTTCTTT,CASSSQASWMAFF
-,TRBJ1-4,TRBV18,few,TGTGCCAGCTCACCGCTGACTTTTACGGGATCTGCAACTAATGAAAAACTGTTTTTT,CASSPLTFTGSATNEKLFF
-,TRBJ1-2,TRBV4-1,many,TGCGCCAGCAGCCAAGACAGTTCAGCACACTATGGCTACACCTTC,CASSQDSSAHYGYTF
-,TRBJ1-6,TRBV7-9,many,TGTGCCAGCAGCTTATCGGCCCATAATTCACCCCTCCACTTT,CASSLSAHNSPLHF
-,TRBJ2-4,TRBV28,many,TGTGCCACCGGACTGGCGGAAAACATTCAGTACTTC,CATGLAENIQYF
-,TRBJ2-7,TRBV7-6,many,TGTGCCAGCAGCTTAGTCGGACCGGACGAGCAGTACTTC,CASSLVGPDEQYF
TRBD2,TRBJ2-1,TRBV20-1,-,TGCAGTGCGAGAGTAGGGCCCGGACTAGCGGTGAACAATGGGCAGTTCTTC,CSARVGPGLAVNNGQFF
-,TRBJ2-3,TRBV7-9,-,TGTGCCAGCAGCTCCCTGGCGTCTAGCACAGATACGCAGTATTTT,CASSSLASSTDTQYF
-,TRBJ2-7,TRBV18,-,TGTGCCAGCTCACCACCGATTGGGTCCTACGAGCAGTACTTC,CASSPPIGSYEQYF
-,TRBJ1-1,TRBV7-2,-,TGTGCCAGCACCCCTCCCCTAGGGGGAATAAACACTGAAGCTTTCTTT,CASTPPLGGINTEAFF
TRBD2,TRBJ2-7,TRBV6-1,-,TGTGCCAGCAGTGAAGTTGGAGCGGGATACGGGCAGTGCTTC,CASSEVGAGYGQCF
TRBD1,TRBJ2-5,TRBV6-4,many,TGTGCCAGCAGTGTCCCGGGACAGGTTCGCCTCGTTAAAGAGACCCAGTACTTC,CASSVPGQVRLVKETQYF
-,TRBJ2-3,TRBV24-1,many,TGTGCCACCAGTGATTACACAAATACGCAGTATTTT,CATSDYTNTQYF
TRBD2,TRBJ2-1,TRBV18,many,TGTGCCAGCTCACCATCAGCGGGAACCTACAATGAGCAGTTCTTC,CASSPSAGTYNEQFF
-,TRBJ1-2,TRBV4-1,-,TGCGCCAGCAGCGTCGCGTTACACACCCTTGAATATGGCTACACCTTC,CASSVALHTLEYGYTF
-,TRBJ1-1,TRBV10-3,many,TGTGCCATCAGTGGGGGACAGAACACTGAAGCTTTCTTT,CAISGGQNTEAFF
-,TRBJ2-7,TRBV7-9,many,TGTGCCAGCAGCTTAGGGCCTCGACGCTACGAGCAGTACTTC,CASSLGPRRYEQYF
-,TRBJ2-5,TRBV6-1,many,TGTGCCAGCAAAAATTCCGGGGGGACCCAGTACTTC,CASKNSGGTQYF
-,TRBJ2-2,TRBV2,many,TGTGCCAGCAGTGAAGTGCCTAGCTTAGGGGAGCTGTTTTTT,CASSEVPSLGELFF
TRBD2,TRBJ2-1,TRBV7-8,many,TGTGCCAGCACCGCGAGGGCGGGAGCCCCTAGATCCTACAATGAGCAGTTCTTC,CASTARAGAPRSYNEQFF
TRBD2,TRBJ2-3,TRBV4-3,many,TGCGCCAGCAGCCAGAATCCCAGCGGGAAGTCAGATACGCAGTATTTT,CASSQNPSGKSDTQYF
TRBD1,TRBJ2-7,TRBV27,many,TGTGCCAGCAGTTGGACAGGGCAGTTCTACGAGCAGTACTTC,CASSWTGQFYEQYF
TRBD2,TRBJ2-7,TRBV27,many,TGTGCCAGCAGTTTAAGTGCGGGAGGGGCCTACGAGCAGTACTTC,CASSLSAGGAYEQYF
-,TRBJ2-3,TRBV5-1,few,TGCGCCAGCAGCCCCCGCGGGGTCGGTACAGATACGCAGTATTTT,CASSPRGVGTDTQYF
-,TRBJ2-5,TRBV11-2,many,TGTGCCAGCAGCCCTTACTTGATTCAAGAGACCCAGTACTTC,CASSPYLIQETQYF
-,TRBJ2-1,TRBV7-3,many,TGTGCCAGCAGCTTAGGTGACTACTACAATGAGCAGTTCTTC,CASSLGDYYNEQFF
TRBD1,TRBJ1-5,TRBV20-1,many,TGCAGTGCTAGACGGGACAGGGATAGCAATCAGCCCCAGCATTTT,CSARRDRDSNQPQHF
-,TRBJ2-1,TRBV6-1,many,TGTGCCAGCAGTTATGGGGCAGATCCCTACAATGAGCAGTTCTTC,CASSYGADPYNEQFF
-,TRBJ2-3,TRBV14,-,TGTGCCAGCAGCCAAGCCCCCCTTTATACGCAGTATTTT,CASSQAPLYTQYF
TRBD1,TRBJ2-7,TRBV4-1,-,TGCGCCAGCAGCCACGGGGGGACAGGGGGCATGATCCACGAGCAGTACTTC,CASSHGGTGGMIHEQYF
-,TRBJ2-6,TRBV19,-,TGTGCCAGTAGATACCAACCCTCTGGGGCCAACGCCCTGACTTTC,CASRYQPSGANALTF
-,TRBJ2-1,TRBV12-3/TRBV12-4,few,TGTGCCAGCAGTTTAGGTCCCCAGCGGGCAATCTACAATGAGCAGTTCTTC,CASSLGPQRAIYNEQFF